There are many counts of the clone carrying this TCR beta chain. This specimen belongs to a study of molecular identifiers for immune sequencing clone quantification. With listed TCR primers and previously described methods, bulk TCR libraries were prepared. Each CDR3 protein gets one entry after TCRdb re-called the PCR reads with MiXCR. The table shows roughly 630,000 distinct CDR3 sequences, with about 25% occurring only once. Per germline, CDR1 SEHNR and CDR2 FQNEAQ (reference sequence). Trimming shortened V by 5 bases and J by 8 bases, and 12 bases separated the two germline ends. The CDR3 totals 13 residues.

The sequenced material came from naive CD8+ T cells from blood, with Jurkat cell RNA spiked in. Noted subset: FACS-sorted CD8+CD4-CCR7+CD45RA+ naive T cells. V usage is TRBV7-9 and J usage is TRBJ1-4; D unclear. The clonotype comes from a human donor in good health. Some libraries in this study had Jurkat cell RNA spiked in. Written as DNA, the CDR3 is TGTGCCAGCAGCCCTACGACCGGGGAAAAACTGTTTTTT. Encoded protein: CASSPTTGEKLFF.